This is a list of T cell receptor beta chains from one sample in a study of cytomegalovirus exposure and HLA in healthy donors. Sequenced by immunoSEQ multiplex PCR; TCRdb stores in-frame clones only, minus some. The sample yields 95,000 to 150,000 clones, around 80% seen once. The sequencing input was PBMCs. Receptors were obtained from a man aged 45-65 years in good health and CMV-seronegative. The CDR3 runs from the conserved cysteine through the conserved F or W. D genes are given only for firm matches. Clone size is not always given. Where it is, it says once, few, many or a class for expanded clones.

TRBD2	TRBV7-2	TRBJ2-4	-	TGTGCCAGCAGCTTAAGCGGGGGGGCCCAAAACATTCAGTACTTC	CASSLSGGAQNIQYF
-	TRBV6-5	TRBJ1-3	-	TGTGCCAGCTTCGAACGGAGGCTGGCAAACACCATATATTTT	CASFERRLANTIYF
-	TRBV4-2	TRBJ2-2	-	TGTGCCAGCAGCCTACCGGACACCGGGGAGCTGTTTTTT	CASSLPDTGELFF
-	TRBV19	TRBJ2-1	-	TGTGCCAGTAGCCCCACGGGGGGCGCGGGTAGGTATGAGCAGTTCTTC	CASSPTGGAGRYEQFF
TRBD1	TRBV9	TRBJ2-7	-	TGTGCCAGCAGCGCCGGGGACAGGGGGACCTCCTACGAGCAGTACTTC	CASSAGDRGTSYEQYF
-	TRBV5-4	TRBJ1-5	-	TGTGCCAGCACCGTCGATGGAGGAGAGCCCCAGCATTTT	CASTVDGGEPQHF
-	TRBV19	TRBJ2-2	-	TGTGCCAGTAGTTACAGGGACGTCAACACCGGGGAGCTGTTTTTT	CASSYRDVNTGELFF
-	TRBV7-8	TRBJ1-6	-	TGTGCCAGCAGCTTTTTTAGGAGCCGGGAAAATTCACCCCTCCACTTT	CASSFFRSRENSPLHF
-	TRBV28	TRBJ2-2	-	TGTGCCAGCAGGACTTTAGCGGCGAACACCGGGGAGCTGTTTTTT	CASRTLAANTGELFF
TRBD2	TRBV5-6	TRBJ2-2	-	TGTGCCAGCAGCTCAACTAGCGGGGTTAACACCGGGGAGCTGTTTTTT	CASSSTSGVNTGELFF
-	TRBV19	TRBJ1-5	-	TGTGCCAGTAGTATACAGGGAGGACAGCCCCAGCATTTT	CASSIQGGQPQHF
TRBD2	TRBV7-2	TRBJ2-7	-	TGTGCCAGCAGCTTAGTAGGAACTAGCGGGAGGGCCCACGAGCAGTACTTC	CASSLVGTSGRAHEQYF
-	TRBV10-3	TRBJ1-1	-	TGTGCCATCAGTGAGGGTCAGGGTTACACTGAAGCTTTCTTT	CAISEGQGYTEAFF
TRBD1	TRBV5-6	TRBJ2-3	-	TGTGCCAGCAGCTTGGGGACAGGGTTAATCACGGATACGCAGTATTTT	CASSLGTGLITDTQYF
-	TRBV4-1	TRBJ1-5	-	TGCGCCAGCAGCCACAGGGCTGATCAGCCCCAGCATTTT	CASSHRADQPQHF
TRBD2	TRBV5-4	TRBJ2-7	-	TGTGCCAGCAGCCTGAGCGGGGGCCCCCTGTACTTC	CASSLSGGPLYF
TRBD1	TRBV5-4	TRBJ2-7	once	TGTGCCAGCAGGGAGACAGGGCACGAGCAGTACTTC	CASRETGHEQYF
-	TRBV7-8	TRBJ1-2	-	TGTGCCAGCAGCCCAGGTGGATTTGGCTACACCTTC	CASSPGGFGYTF
-	TRBV29-1	TRBJ2-7	few	TGCAGCGTGGCTGAACAGGTCGGCGAGCAGTACTTC	CSVAEQVGEQYF
TRBD1	TRBV30	TRBJ2-7	few	TGTGCCTGGAGTGTGATTGGGACAGGCTCCTACGAGCAGTACTTC	CAWSVIGTGSYEQYF
-	TRBV6-6	TRBJ1-2	-	TGTGCCAGCAGTTCCCCGGAGCGATGGTATGGCTACACCTTC	CASSSPERWYGYTF
-	TRBV30	TRBJ1-1	few	TGTGCCTGGAGTGTACCGAGAGGGAGTCTGGGTAACACTGAAGCTTTCTTT	CAWSVPRGSLGNTEAFF
TRBD2	TRBV9	TRBJ2-3	-	TGTGCCAGCAGCGTAGGCGGGGGAAGCACAGATACGCAGTATTTT	CASSVGGGSTDTQYF
TRBD1	TRBV6-1	TRBJ1-5	-	TGTGCCAGCAGTGAGACAGGGGGCGGTCAGCCCCAGCATTTT	CASSETGGGQPQHF
TRBD2	TRBV28	TRBJ2-7	-	TGTGCCAGCAGCCCGACTAGCGGGAACTCCTACGAGCAGTACTTC	CASSPTSGNSYEQYF
TRBD1	TRBV19	TRBJ1-4	-	TGTGCCAGTAGTACGGGACAGCCCCTCGGGGAAAAACTGTTTTTT	CASSTGQPLGEKLFF
TRBD2	TRBV5-6	TRBJ2-1	once	TGTGCCAGCAGCCCGGGACTAGCGGGGGTTAATGAGCAGTTCTTC	CASSPGLAGVNEQFF
-	TRBV30	TRBJ1-6	-	TGTGCCTCTAACGGGGGGCCCCCGGCACCCCTCCACTTT	CASNGGPPAPLHF
-	TRBV6-5	TRBJ1-2	once	TGTGCCAGCAGTAGAACGCCGGGAGAAAGTAGCGGCTACACCTTC	CASSRTPGESSGYTF
-	TRBV5-1	TRBJ1-6	-	TGCGCCAGCAGCTCCGAGTTCCCAGGGGCTTCACCCCTCCACTTT	CASSSEFPGASPLHF
TRBD1	TRBV7-2	TRBJ1-6	-	TGTGCCAGCAGCTTAGCGCAGGGGGATAATTCACCCCTCCACTTT	CASSLAQGDNSPLHF
-	TRBV29-1	TRBJ2-7	-	TGCAGCGTTTTGGTGAGTGCCTACGAGCAGTACTTC	CSVLVSAYEQYF
TRBD1	TRBV28	TRBJ2-5	once	TGTGCCAGCAGCTCCTCGCGGGACAGGGAATTAAGGACCCAGTACTTC	CASSSSRDRELRTQYF
TRBD2	TRBV6-1	TRBJ2-3	once	TGTGCCAGCAGTGTGACTAGCGGGGGAGGGAAAGATACGCAGTATTTT	CASSVTSGGGKDTQYF
TRBD2	TRBV5-1	TRBJ2-7	few	TGCGCCAGCAGCTTGGTACTAGCGGGGGCCTACGAGCAGTACTTC	CASSLVLAGAYEQYF
-	TRBV7-2	TRBJ2-3	-	TGTGCCAGCATCACCCCAGCGGGCACTAGCACAGATACGCAGTATTTT	CASITPAGTSTDTQYF
TRBD2	TRBV10-3	TRBJ2-5	-	TGTGCCATCAGTGGAGAGCGGGGGGGCCGGGAGACCCAGTACTTC	CAISGERGGRETQYF
-	TRBV28	TRBJ2-5	few	TGTGCCAGCAGTTTACCCAGGGGCATACAAGAGACCCAGTACTTC	CASSLPRGIQETQYF
-	TRBV6-1	TRBJ1-1	-	TGTGCCAGCAGTGAAGTCAGGGCCACTGAAGCTTTCTTT	CASSEVRATEAFF
TRBD2	TRBV7-2	TRBJ2-5	-	TGTGCCAGCAGCTTAGGACTAGCGGGAGAGGGGACCCAGTACTTC	CASSLGLAGEGTQYF
-	TRBV30	TRBJ1-1	-	TGTGCCTGGAGCCCTTTCGGGGGGGGCTACACTGAAGCTTTCTTT	CAWSPFGGGYTEAFF
TRBD1	TRBV4-3	TRBJ2-1	once	TGCGCCAGCAGCCAAGCCACAGGGGACTACAATGAGCAGTTCTTC	CASSQATGDYNEQFF
TRBD1	TRBV15	TRBJ1-6	-	TGTGCCACCAGCAGATCCCCCGTGGGACAGGAGGCACCCCTCCACTTT	CATSRSPVGQEAPLHF
TRBD2	TRBV6-1	TRBJ2-3	-	TGTGCCAGCAGTGAAGCGCTGGCGGGAGGAGCAGATACGCAGTATTTT	CASSEALAGGADTQYF
-	TRBV5-1	TRBJ2-3	few	TGCGCCAGCAGCTCGGTTGGGGAGGCAGATACGCAGTATTTT	CASSSVGEADTQYF
-	TRBV19	TRBJ1-1	-	TGTGCCAGTAGTATGTCGACAGGGAACACTGAAGCTTTCTTT	CASSMSTGNTEAFF
TRBD2	TRBV27	TRBJ2-6	-	TGTGCCAGCAAAGCTAGCGGGGGTCGAACTTATGGGGCCAACGTCCTGACTTTC	CASKASGGRTYGANVLTF
-	TRBV28	TRBJ2-7	few	TGTGCCAGCCCGACAGGAACGGAAAGCGTGCAGTACTTC	CASPTGTESVQYF
-	TRBV19	TRBJ1-1	-	TGTGCCAGTAGTCCCCTGACAGATCTGAACACTGAAGCTTTCTTT	CASSPLTDLNTEAFF
TRBD1	TRBV19	TRBJ2-7	-	TGTGCCAGATTCACCGGGACAGGGCTCCGCGAGCAGTACTTC	CARFTGTGLREQYF
TRBD2	TRBV9	TRBJ2-3	-	TGTGCCAGCAGCGTAGGTGAACTAGCGGGTTACACAGATACGCAGTATTTT	CASSVGELAGYTDTQYF
-	TRBV18	TRBJ2-1	-	TGTGCCAGCTCACCAAGTACAGTTTATACCGACAATGAGCAGTTCTTC	CASSPSTVYTDNEQFF
TRBD2	TRBV28	TRBJ2-7	-	TGTGCCAGCAGTTTATCGGCTAGCGGGGGGCCCTACGAGCAGTACTTC	CASSLSASGGPYEQYF